These 15 T cell receptor beta chains originate from one sample sequenced in a study of blood T cell repertoires in COVID-19. Measured with immunoSEQ multiplex PCR; TCRdb has only the in-frame clones, and not every one. Of over 150,000 clones in the sample, around 90% were seen once. The sample comprised peripheral blood. Receptor source: a man in his forties or fifties with acute or convalescent COVID-19.

A remark on this clone: The same CDR3 also results from other DNA sequences found in this sample. J is TRBJ2-3 and V is TRBV6-5; D possibly corresponds to TRBD2 (7 bases). The CDR3 is made up of 14 amino acids. With 6 bases removed from V and 2 bases from J, the gap between germline ends came to 12 bases. CDR1 MNHEY and CDR2 SVGAGI come from the germline V gene. The CDR3 DNA reads as TGTGCCAGCAGGAGGGGGGGCTCCACAGATACGCAGTATTTT. This encodes CASRRGGSTDTQYF.

Turning to this clone: In the same sample, other DNA sequences code for this CDR3. The chain links TRBV27 to TRBJ2-3; D is perhaps TRBD2 (6 bases). The CDR3 totals 12 residues. Per germline, CDR1 MNHEY and CDR2 SMNVEV (reference sequence). V was cut by 2 bases and J by 6 bases, with 6 bases left in between. The CDR3 is CASSLRGDTQYF. CDR3 bases: TGTGCCAGCAGTTTACGGGGGGATACGCAGTATTTT.

The chain uses TRBV5-8 and TRBJ2-5; 7 bases match TRBD1. Unmatched junction bases numbered 9, after V lost 4 bases and J lost 3 bases. CDR3 size: 15 residues. Germline V gene sequence: CDR1 SGHTS, CDR2 YDEGEE. As DNA, the CDR3 is TGTGCCAGCAGCCTGGGTAGGGACAGCAAAGAGACCCAGTACTTC. Translated: CASSLGRDSKETQYF.

The chain has TRBV28 and TRBJ1-1; D gene ambiguous. The V end lost 3 bases, the J end lost 1 base, and 9 bases lay between the germline ends. CDR1 and CDR2 (germline): MDHEN, SYDVKM. The CDR3 runs to 14 residues. CDR3: CASSFRQENTEAFF. The CDR3 DNA reads as TGTGCCAGCAGTTTCCGGCAGGAGAACACTGAAGCTTTCTTT.

The genes are TRBV5-4 and TRBJ1-2, with 8 nucleotides matching TRBD1. The CDR3 contains 14 residues. The V and J ends lost 7 bases and 1 base, in that order; junction bases with no gene match: 6. Germline CDR1 is SGHNT and CDR2 is YYREEE (reference sequence). The chain's CDR3 is CASSLDRVNYGYTF. As DNA, the CDR3 is TGTGCCAGCTCTTTGGACAGGGTTAACTATGGCTACACCTTC.

The chain joins TRBV19 to TRBJ1-2; tentative D call: TRBD1 (5 bases). V lost 6 bases to trimming and J lost 5 bases, with 16 bases between them. In germline, CDR1 is LNHDA, CDR2 SQIVND (reference sequence). CDR3 length equals 14 residues. CDR3 nucleotides: TGTGCCAGTAGGACTGACAGACGCTCATATGGCTACACCTTC. Encoded protein: CASRTDRRSYGYTF.

The chain employs TRBV3-1 (or the pseudogene TRBV3-2) and TRBJ1-1; TRBD1 might be the D (6 bases). Trimming shortened V by 1 base and J by 8 bases, and 11 bases separated the two germline ends. Germline CDR1 is LGHDT and CDR2 is YNNKEL (reference sequence). The CDR3 sequence is 13 residues long. The CDR3 DNA sequence: TGTGCCAGCAGCCAAGGAGGGGGTATCGAAGCTTTCTTT. Its translation: CASSQGGGIEAFF.

The chain combines TRBV5-8 with TRBJ2-3; D perhaps matches TRBD1 (5 bases). This CDR3 has 16 residues. CDR1 is SGHTS and CDR2 is YDEGEE in the germline V gene. Trimming pared 4 bases from V and 5 bases from J, leaving 20 bases between. The CDR3 DNA sequence: TGTGCCAGCAGCCCATCAGCTTCACTCCAGGGAGATACGCAGTATTTT. Its translation: CASSPSASLQGDTQYF.

For the CDR3, the DNA is TGTGCCAGCAGCCCCACCCCCGAGAGGGGCTACACCTTC. Its protein product is CASSPTPERGYTF. The chain has TRBV7-9 and TRBJ1-2; D is ambiguous. Between the trimmed V and J ends, which lost 5 bases and 8 bases, there was a span of 15 bases. Germline assignment: CDR1 SEHNR and CDR2 FQNEAQ (reference sequence). CDR3 length: 13 residues. Complete variable domain (other parts from reference TRBV7-9 and TRBJ1-2): DTGVSQNPRHKITKRGQNVTFRCDPISEHNRLYWYRQTLGQGPEFLTYFQNEAQLEKSRLLSDRFSAERPKGSFSTLEIQRTEQGDSAMYLCASSPTPERGYTFGSGTRLTVV.

The chain is built from TRBV10-3 and TRBJ1-1, with 7 bases aligning to TRBD1. J gave up 5 bases and V 10 bases, and 10 bases lay outside the gene matches. The CDR3 spans 13 residues. Germline CDR1 reads ENHRY; CDR2 reads SYGVKD. For the CDR3, the DNA is TGTGCCACAGGCGAAACAGGGGAGACTGAAGCTTTCTTT. Amino acids: CATGETGETEAFF.

The V call is TRBV20-1, the J call TRBJ2-7, with 9 positions matching TRBD1. The junction had 4 bases not matched to a gene; V was cut back by 4 bases and J by 3 bases. Germline V CDR1 and CDR2: DFQATT, SNEGSKA (reference sequence). CDR3 size: 13 residues. For the CDR3, the DNA is TGCAGTGCTATTGACAGGGGGATCTACGAGCAGTACTTC. Residues: CSAIDRGIYEQYF.

V is TRBV7-3 and J is TRBJ1-1, with 11 bases fitting TRBD1. Germline CDR1 and CDR2: SGHTA and FQGTGA. CDR3 length equals 15 residues. V lost 5 bases to trimming and J lost 3 bases; unmatched junction nucleotides: 5. The CDR3 bases are TGTGCCAGCAGCCGTTCGGGACAGGGGGACACTGAAGCTTTCTTT. Translated, it gives CASSRSGQGDTEAFF.

The rearrangement links TRBV27 to TRBJ2-1; possible D gene TRBD1, 5 bases. The CDR3 loop spans 14 amino acids. The germline gives CDR1 MNHEY, CDR2 SMNVEV (reference sequence). V shed 3 bases and J shed 7 bases, with 13 bases lying between them. The CDR3 bases are TGTGCCAGCAGTTTCCCAGGGTTGGCGAATGAGCAGTTCTTC. It translates to CASSFPGLANEQFF.

Only one count was recorded for this clone. This rearrangement joins TRBV7-2 to TRBJ2-7; 11 bases are a match to TRBD2. Germline V gene lookup returns CDR1 SGHTA and CDR2 FQGNSA. The CDR3 is made up of 15 amino acids. J gave up 0 bases and V 6 bases, and 4 bases lay outside the gene matches. This CDR3 is CASRSSGRSSYEQYF. In nucleotides, the CDR3 is TGTGCCAGCAGGTCTAGCGGGAGGAGCTCCTACGAGCAGTACTTC.

The chain has TRBV5-8 and TRBJ1-2, with D uncertain. Per germline, CDR1 SGHTS and CDR2 YDEGEE. The V gene lost 2 bases and the J gene lost 4 bases, with 9 bases spanning the gap. The CDR3 extends over 13 amino acids. This chain's CDR3 is CASSLLHPYGYTF. For the CDR3, the DNA is TGTGCCAGCAGCTTACTTCACCCCTATGGCTACACCTTC.